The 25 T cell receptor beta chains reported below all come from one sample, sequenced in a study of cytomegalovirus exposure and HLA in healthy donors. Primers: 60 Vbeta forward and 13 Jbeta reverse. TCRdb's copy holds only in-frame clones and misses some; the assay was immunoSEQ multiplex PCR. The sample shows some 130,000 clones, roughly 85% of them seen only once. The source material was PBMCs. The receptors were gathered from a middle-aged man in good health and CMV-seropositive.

CDR3 bases: TGCGCCAGCAGACGCGAAGGGGGCGCAGGGAACACTGAAGCTTTCTTT. The encoded protein is CASRREGGAGNTEAFF. This sequence joins TRBV5-1 and TRBJ1-1; TRBD1 matches at 7 bases. The germline CDR1 and CDR2 sequences are SGHRS and YFSETQ. This CDR3 is 16 amino acids long. Trimming removed 5 bases from V and 1 base from J; junction bases left unmatched: 11.

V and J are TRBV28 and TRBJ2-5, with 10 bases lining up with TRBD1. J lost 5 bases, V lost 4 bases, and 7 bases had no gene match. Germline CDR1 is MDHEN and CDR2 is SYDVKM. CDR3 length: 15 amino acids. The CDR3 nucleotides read TGTGCCAGCAGTTCAATAGGGACAGGGGTTGAGACCCAGTACTTC. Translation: CASSSIGTGVETQYF. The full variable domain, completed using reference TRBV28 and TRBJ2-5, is DVKVTQSSRYLVKRTGEKVFLECVQDMDHENMFWYRQDPGLGLRLIYFSYDVKMKEKGDIPEGYSVSREKKERFSLILESASTNQTSMYLCASSSIGTGVETQYFGPGTRLLVL.

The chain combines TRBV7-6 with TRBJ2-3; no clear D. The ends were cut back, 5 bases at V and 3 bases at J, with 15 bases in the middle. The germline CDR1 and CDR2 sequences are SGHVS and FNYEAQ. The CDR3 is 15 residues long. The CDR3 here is CASSLLNPPTDTQYF. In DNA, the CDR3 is TGTGCCAGCAGCCTACTCAACCCCCCAACAGATACGCAGTATTTT.

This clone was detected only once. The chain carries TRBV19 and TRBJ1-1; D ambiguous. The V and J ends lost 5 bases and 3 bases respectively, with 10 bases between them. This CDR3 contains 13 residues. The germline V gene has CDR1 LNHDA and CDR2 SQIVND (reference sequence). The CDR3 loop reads CASSYREDTEAFF. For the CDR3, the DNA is TGTGCCAGTAGTTACCGGGAGGACACTGAAGCTTTCTTT.

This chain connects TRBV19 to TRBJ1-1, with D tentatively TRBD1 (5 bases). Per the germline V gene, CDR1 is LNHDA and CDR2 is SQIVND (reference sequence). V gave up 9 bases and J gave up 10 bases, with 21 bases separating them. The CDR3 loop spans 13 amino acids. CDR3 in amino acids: CASLDDLRGGAFF. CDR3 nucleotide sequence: TGTGCCAGCCTAGACGATCTCCGGGGGGGAGCTTTCTTT.

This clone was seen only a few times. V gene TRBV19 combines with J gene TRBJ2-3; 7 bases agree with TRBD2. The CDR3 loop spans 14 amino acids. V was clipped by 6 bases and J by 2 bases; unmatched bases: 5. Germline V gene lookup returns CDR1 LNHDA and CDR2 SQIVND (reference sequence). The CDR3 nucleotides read TGTGCCAGTAGCTCAGCGGGAACCACAGATACGCAGTATTTT. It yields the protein CASSSAGTTDTQYF.

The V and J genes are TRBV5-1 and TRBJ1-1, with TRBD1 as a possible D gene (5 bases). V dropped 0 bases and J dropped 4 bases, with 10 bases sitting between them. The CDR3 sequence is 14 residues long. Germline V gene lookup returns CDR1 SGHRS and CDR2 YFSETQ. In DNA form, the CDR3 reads TGCGCCAGCAGCTTGGGGGGGGTAGGCACTGAAGCTTTCTTT. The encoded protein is CASSLGGVGTEAFF.

The CDR3 nucleotides are TGTGCCAGCAGCCCAGGGTGGACTAGTGTAAATACGCAGTATTTT. Translated, it gives CASSPGWTSVNTQYF. The chain couples TRBV27 to TRBJ2-3, with 7 bases lining up with TRBD2. This CDR3 has 15 residues. V lost 6 bases to trimming and J lost 7 bases; unmatched junction nucleotides: 13. In germline, CDR1 is MNHEY, CDR2 SMNVEV (reference sequence).

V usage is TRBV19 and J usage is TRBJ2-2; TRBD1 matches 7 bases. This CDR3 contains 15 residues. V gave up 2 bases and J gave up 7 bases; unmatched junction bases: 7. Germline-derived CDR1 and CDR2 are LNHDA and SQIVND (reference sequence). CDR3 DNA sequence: TGTGCCAGTAGTATATCCGGGACAGTTGGCGGGGAGCTGTTTTTT. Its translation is CASSISGTVGGELFF. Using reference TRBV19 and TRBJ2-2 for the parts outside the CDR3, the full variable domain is DGGITQSPKYLFRKEGQNVTLSCEQNLNHDAMYWYRQDPGQGLRLIYYSQIVNDFQKGDIAEGYSVSREKKESFPLTVTSAQKNPTAFYLCASSISGTVGGELFFGEGSRLTVL.

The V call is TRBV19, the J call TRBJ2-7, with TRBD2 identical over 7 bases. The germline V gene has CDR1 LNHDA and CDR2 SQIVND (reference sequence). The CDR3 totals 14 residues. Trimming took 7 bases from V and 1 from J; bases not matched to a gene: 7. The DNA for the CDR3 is TGTGCCAGTAAAGAGGCGGGAGTTTCCTACGAGCAGTACTTC. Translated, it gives CASKEAGVSYEQYF. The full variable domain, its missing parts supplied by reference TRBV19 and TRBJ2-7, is DGGITQSPKYLFRKEGQNVTLSCEQNLNHDAMYWYRQDPGQGLRLIYYSQIVNDFQKGDIAEGYSVSREKKESFPLTVTSAQKNPTAFYLCASKEAGVSYEQYFGPGTRLTVT.

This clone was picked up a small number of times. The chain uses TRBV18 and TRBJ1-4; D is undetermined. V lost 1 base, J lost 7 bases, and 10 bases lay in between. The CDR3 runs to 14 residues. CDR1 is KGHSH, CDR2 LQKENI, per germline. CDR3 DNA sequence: TGTGCCAGCTCACCACTTGGCGGCCGTGAAAAACTGTTTTTT. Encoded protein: CASSPLGGREKLFF.

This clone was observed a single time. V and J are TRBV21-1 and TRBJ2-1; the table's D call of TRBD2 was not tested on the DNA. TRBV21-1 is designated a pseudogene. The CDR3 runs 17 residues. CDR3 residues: CASSTPSLVPPYNEQFF. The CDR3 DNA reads TGTGCCAGCAGCACCCCATCCCTAGTCCCGCCGTACAATGAGCAGTTCTTC.

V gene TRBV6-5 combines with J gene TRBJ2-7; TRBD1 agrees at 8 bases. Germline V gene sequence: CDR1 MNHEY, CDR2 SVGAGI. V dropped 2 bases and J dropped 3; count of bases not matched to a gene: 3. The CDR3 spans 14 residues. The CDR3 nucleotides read TGTGCCAGCAGTTACGCGGACAGGGACTACGAGCAGTACTTC. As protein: CASSYADRDYEQYF.

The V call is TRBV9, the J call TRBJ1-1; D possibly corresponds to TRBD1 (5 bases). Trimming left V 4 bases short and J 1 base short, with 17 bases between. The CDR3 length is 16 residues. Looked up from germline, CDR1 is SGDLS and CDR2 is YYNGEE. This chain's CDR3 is CASSPEEGRTNTEAFF. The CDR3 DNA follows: TGTGCCAGCAGCCCAGAGGAGGGGCGAACGAACACTGAAGCTTTCTTT.

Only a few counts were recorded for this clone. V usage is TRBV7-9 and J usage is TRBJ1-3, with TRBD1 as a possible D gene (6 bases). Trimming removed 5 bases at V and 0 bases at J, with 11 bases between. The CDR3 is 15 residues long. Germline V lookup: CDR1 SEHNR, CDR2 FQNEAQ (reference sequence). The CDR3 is CASSMDRASGNTIYF. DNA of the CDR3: TGTGCCAGCAGCATGGACAGAGCCTCTGGAAACACCATATATTTT.

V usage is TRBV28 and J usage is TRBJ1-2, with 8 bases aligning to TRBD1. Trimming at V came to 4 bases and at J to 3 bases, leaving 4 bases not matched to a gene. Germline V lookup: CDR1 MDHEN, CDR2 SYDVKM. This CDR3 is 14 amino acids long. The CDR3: CASSWQGAYYGYTF. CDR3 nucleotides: TGTGCCAGCAGTTGGCAGGGGGCTTACTATGGCTACACCTTC.

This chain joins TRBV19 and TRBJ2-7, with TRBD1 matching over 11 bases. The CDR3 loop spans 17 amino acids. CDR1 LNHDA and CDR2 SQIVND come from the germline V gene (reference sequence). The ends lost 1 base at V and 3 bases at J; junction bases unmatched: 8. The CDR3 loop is CASSIGLRTGGLYEQYF. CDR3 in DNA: TGTGCCAGTAGTATAGGTCTTAGGACAGGGGGCCTCTACGAGCAGTACTTC.

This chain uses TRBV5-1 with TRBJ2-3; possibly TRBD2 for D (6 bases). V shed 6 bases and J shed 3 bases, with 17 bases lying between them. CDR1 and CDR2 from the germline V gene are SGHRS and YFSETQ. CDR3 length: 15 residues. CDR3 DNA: TGCGCCAGCAACGTGGTGTATGGGGGGACAGATACGCAGTATTTT. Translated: CASNVVYGGTDTQYF.

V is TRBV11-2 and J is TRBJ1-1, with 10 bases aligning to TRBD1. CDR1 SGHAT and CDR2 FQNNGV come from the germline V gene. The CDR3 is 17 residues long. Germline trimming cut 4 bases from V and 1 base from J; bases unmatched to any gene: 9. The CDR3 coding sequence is TGTGCCAGCAGCTCGGACAGGGGGAGCGTTCGGAACACTGAAGCTTTCTTT. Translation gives CASSSDRGSVRNTEAFF.

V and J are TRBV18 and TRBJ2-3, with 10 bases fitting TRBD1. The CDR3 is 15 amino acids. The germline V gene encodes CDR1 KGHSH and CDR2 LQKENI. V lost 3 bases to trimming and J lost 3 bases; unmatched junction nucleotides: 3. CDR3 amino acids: CASSPEDRGTDTQYF. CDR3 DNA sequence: TGTGCCAGCTCACCGGAGGACAGGGGGACAGATACGCAGTATTTT. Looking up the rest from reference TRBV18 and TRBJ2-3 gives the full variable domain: NAGVMQNPRHLVRRRGQEARLRCSPMKGHSHVYWYRQLPEEGLKFMVYLQKENIIDESGMPKERFSAEFPKEGPSILRIQQVVRGDSAAYFCASSPEDRGTDTQYFGPGTRLTVL.

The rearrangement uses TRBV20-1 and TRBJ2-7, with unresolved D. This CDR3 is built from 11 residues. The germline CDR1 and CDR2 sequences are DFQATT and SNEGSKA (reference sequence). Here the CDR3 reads CRPHRRGEQYF. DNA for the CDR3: TGCAGACCCCACCGAAGAGGAGAGCAGTACTTC.

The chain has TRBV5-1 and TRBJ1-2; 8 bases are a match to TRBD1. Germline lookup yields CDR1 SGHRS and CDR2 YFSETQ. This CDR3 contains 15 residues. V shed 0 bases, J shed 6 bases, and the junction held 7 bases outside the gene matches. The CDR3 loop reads CASSLEPRGQDGYTF. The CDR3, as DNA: TGCGCCAGCAGCTTGGAGCCCAGGGGGCAGGATGGCTACACCTTC.

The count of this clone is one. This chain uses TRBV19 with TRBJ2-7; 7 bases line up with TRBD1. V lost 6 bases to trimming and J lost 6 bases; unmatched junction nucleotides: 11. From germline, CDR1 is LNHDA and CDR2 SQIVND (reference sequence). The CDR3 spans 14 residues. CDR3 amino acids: CASSLGQRASEQYF. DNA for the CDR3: TGTGCCAGTAGCCTGGGACAGCGCGCTTCCGAGCAGTACTTC.

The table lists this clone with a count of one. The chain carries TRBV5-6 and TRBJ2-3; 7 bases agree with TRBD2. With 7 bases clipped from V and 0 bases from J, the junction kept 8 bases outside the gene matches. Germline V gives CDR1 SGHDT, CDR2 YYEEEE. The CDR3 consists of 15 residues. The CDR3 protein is CASPETSSSTDTQYF. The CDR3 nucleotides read TGTGCCAGCCCCGAGACTAGCTCTAGCACAGATACGCAGTATTTT.

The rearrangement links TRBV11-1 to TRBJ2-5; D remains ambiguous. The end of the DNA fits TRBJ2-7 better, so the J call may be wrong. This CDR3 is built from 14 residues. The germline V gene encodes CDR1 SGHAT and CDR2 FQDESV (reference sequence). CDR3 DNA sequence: TGTGCCAGCAGCTTAGGGTTCCAATCCTACGAGCAGTACTTC. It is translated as CASSLGFQSYEQYF.